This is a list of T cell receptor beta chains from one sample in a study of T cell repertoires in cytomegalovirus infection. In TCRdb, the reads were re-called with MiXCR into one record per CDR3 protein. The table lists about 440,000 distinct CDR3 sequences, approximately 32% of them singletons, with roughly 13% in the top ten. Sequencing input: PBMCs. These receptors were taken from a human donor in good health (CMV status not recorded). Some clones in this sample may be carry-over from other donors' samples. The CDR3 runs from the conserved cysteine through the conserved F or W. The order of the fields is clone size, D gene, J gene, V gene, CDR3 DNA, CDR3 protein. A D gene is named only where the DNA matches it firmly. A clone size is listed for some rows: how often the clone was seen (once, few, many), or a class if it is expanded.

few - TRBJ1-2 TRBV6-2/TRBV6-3 TGTGCCAGCAGTCGCACTGGTCAGCTCTATGGCTACACCTTC CASSRTGQLYGYTF
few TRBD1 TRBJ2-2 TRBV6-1 TGTGCCAGCGTTTCGGACAGGTACACCGGGGAGCTGTTTTTT CASVSDRYTGELFF
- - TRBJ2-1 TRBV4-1 TGCGCCAGCAGCCAAAAGGAGTCACCCGTTAGCAATGAGCAGTTCTTC CASSQKESPVSNEQFF
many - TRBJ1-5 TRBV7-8 TGTGCCAGCAGCCCCGGACGGGATTATAGCAATCAGCCCCAGCATTTT CASSPGRDYSNQPQHF
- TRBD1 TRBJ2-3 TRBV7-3 TGTGCCAGCAGCCAGGACAGGGGCCGCACAGATACGCAGTATTTT CASSQDRGRTDTQYF
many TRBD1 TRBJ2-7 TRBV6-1 TGTGCTACGGACAGGGACAATTCCTACGAGCAGTACTTC CATDRDNSYEQYF
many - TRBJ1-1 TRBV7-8 TGTGCCAGCAGCTCCGCCAGAGGTTGGGGGGCTAACACTGAAGCTTTCTTT CASSSARGWGANTEAFF
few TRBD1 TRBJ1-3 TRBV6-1 TGTGCCAGCAGTCTGACAGGGGCAAACACCATATATTTT CASSLTGANTIYF
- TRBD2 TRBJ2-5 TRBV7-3 TGTGCCAGCAGCACCGGAACTAGCGGGGAAGAGACCCAGTACTTC CASSTGTSGEETQYF
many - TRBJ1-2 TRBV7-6 TGTGCCAGCAGCTTACCGCTTCAGGTCCCAACCTATGGCTACACCTTC CASSLPLQVPTYGYTF
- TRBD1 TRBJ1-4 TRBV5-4 TGTGCCAGCAGCACCAGAACAGGGGGCAGGCGTGAAAAACTGTTTTTT CASSTRTGGRREKLFF
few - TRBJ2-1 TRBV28 TGTGCCAGCATCCTAGGAGGGGAGCAGGGTCACCCGAGAAATGAGCAGTTCTTC CASILGGEQGHPRNEQFF
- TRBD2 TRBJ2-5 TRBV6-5 TGTGCCAGCAGTTATTCCGGGGCACTAGCGGGGGGGCGGGAGACCCAGTACTTC CASSYSGALAGGRETQYF
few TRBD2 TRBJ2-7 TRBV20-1 TGCAGTGCTAGAATCCTGGGAACTAGCGGGGGGGAAGCCTACGAGCAGTACTTC CSARILGTSGGEAYEQYF
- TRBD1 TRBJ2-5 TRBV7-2 TGTGCCAGCAGCCCTAACTGGACAGGGGGGAAGACCCAGTACTTC CASSPNWTGGKTQYF
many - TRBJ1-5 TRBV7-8 TGTGCCAGCAGCTTACAATGGTACAGCAATCAGCCCCAGCATTTT CASSLQWYSNQPQHF
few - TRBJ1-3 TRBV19 TGTGCCAGTAGTATATGGAGAACCTCTGGAAACACCATATATTTT CASSIWRTSGNTIYF
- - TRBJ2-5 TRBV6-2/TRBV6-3 TGTGCCAGCAGTTACCCGAGGCCCCAAGAGACCCAGTACTTC CASSYPRPQETQYF
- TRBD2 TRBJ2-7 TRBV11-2 TGTGCCAGCAGCTCTCGACTAGCGGGCTCCTACGAGCAGTACTTC CASSSRLAGSYEQYF
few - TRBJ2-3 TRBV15 TGTGCCACCAGCGGGCGCAGGGAGATCACAGATACGCAGTATTTT CATSGRREITDTQYF
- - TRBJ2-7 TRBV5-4 TGTGCCAGCAGCTTGGAAGCACAGCGGTCATCCTACGAGCAGTACTTC CASSLEAQRSSYEQYF
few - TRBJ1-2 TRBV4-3 TGCGCCAGCAGCCCTAAAGGACAGCGATCGAACTATGGCTACACCTTC CASSPKGQRSNYGYTF
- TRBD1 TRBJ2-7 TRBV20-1 TGCAGTGGGGGTAACAGGGGGCTTGAATACGAGCAGTACTTC CSGGNRGLEYEQYF
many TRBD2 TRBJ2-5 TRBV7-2 TGTGCCAGCAGCTTGGGGGGTAGGCTAGCGGGGTTGAAAGAGACCCAGTACTTC CASSLGGRLAGLKETQYF
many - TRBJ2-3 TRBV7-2 TGTGCCAGCAGCTTAGGGACTCATCCAGATACGCAGTATTTT CASSLGTHPDTQYF
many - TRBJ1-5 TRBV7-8 TGTGCCAGCAGCGGACGAAGGTTAGGCGGTAGCAATCAGCCCCAGCATTTT CASSGRRLGGSNQPQHF
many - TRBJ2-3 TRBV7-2 TGTGCCAGCAGCTTATTTGCCTTTAGCACAGATACGCAGTATTTT CASSLFAFSTDTQYF
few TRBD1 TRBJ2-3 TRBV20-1 TGCAGTGCGGACAGGGGATTCGTGGTAGATACGCAGTATTTT CSADRGFVVDTQYF
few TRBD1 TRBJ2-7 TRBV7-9 TGTGCCAGCAGCTTACCGGGACAGGGGGCCTACGAGCAGTACTTC CASSLPGQGAYEQYF
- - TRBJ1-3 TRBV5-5 TGTGCCAGCAGCTTCGCAGGGGACTTGGCTGGAAACACCATATATTTT CASSFAGDLAGNTIYF
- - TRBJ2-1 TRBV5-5 TGTGCCAGCAGGGCGGGCCCCGAGGGGAATGAGCAGTTCTTC CASRAGPEGNEQFF
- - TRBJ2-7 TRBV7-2 TGTGCCAGCAGCTTTGGACCCCTAGAGCAGTACTTC CASSFGPLEQYF
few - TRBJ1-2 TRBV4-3 TGCGCCAGCAGCCAAGCGGCCAGAACCTATGGCTACACCTTC CASSQAARTYGYTF
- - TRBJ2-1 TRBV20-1 TGCAGTGAAAACGACTCGGGGTCCTACAATGAGCAGTTCTTC CSENDSGSYNEQFF
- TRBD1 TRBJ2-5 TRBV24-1 TGTGCCACCAGTGACAGGGACAGGGGAGGGGAGACCCAGTACTTC CATSDRDRGGETQYF
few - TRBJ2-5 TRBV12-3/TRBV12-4 TGTGCCAGCAGCGACAGTTCGGAAGAGACCCAGTACTTC CASSDSSEETQYF
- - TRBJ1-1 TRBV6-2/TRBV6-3 TGTTCCACTGGGACACGGTTGAACACTGAAGCTTTCTTT CSTGTRLNTEAFF